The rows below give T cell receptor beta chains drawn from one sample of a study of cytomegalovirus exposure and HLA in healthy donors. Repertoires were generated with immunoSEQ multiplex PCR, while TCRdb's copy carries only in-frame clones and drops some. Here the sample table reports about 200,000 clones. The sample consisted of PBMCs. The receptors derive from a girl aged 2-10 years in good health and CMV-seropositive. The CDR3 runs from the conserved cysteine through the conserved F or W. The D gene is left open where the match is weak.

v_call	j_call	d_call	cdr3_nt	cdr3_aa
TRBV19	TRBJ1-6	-	TGTGCCAGTAGTACCCCCCGTGCGGAGGGAAATTCACCCCTCCACTTT	CASSTPRAEGNSPLHF
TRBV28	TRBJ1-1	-	TGTGCCAGCAGTCCGCCGACAGGAACCGGGAACACTGAAGCTTTCTTT	CASSPPTGTGNTEAFF
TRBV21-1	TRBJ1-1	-	TGTGCCAGCAGCAACGTAAAGGGGACTGAAGCTTTCTTT	CASSNVKGTEAFF
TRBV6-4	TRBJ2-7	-	TGTGCCAGCAATTGGACAGAAACGTCCTACGAGCAGTACTTC	CASNWTETSYEQYF
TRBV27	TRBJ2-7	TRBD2	TGTGCCAGCAGTTTACCACCCCCAAGCGCTAGCGGGGAGGTAATCGAGCAGTACTTC	CASSLPPPSASGEVIEQYF
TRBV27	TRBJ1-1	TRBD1	TGTGCCAGCAGTTTCTCGGACAGGGGGACGTTGAACACTGAAGCTTTCTTT	CASSFSDRGTLNTEAFF
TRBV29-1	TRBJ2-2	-	TGCAGCTCGAAAGGGGACACCGGGGAGCTGTTTTTT	CSSKGDTGELFF
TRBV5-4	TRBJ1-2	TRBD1	TGTGCCAGCAGCTTGGGTGGGACAGGGAGGATTGGCTACACCTTC	CASSLGGTGRIGYTF
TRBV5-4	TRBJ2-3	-	TGTGCCAGCAGCGCCGGAGCGGGTACGGCCACAGATACGCAGTATTTT	CASSAGAGTATDTQYF
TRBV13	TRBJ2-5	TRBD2	TGTGCCAGCAGCTCGATCTCCGGGCGGGGGGCAAAAGAGACCCAGTACTTC	CASSSISGRGAKETQYF
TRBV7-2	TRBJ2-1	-	TGTGCCAGCAGCTTAGTCTTCCGCAATGAGCAGTTCTTC	CASSLVFRNEQFF
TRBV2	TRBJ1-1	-	TGTGCCAGCAGTGACAGTCCTGAAGCTTTCTTT	CASSDSPEAFF
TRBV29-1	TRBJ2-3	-	TGCAGCGTTGAAGATCCCACAGCAGTCACAGATACGCAGTATTTT	CSVEDPTAVTDTQYF
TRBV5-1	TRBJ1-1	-	TGCGCCAGCAGCTTGTGGAATGGACAAGAAGCTTTCTTT	CASSLWNGQEAFF
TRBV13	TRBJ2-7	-	TGTGCCAGCAGCTTAGGGGGAAGGGGCTACGAGCAGTACTTC	CASSLGGRGYEQYF
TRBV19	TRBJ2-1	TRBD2	TGTGCCAGTAGTATTCGGGAGGGCTACAATGAGCAGTTCTTC	CASSIREGYNEQFF
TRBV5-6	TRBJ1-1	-	TGTGCCAGCAGCTTGCTAGCTAGGGAGGCCGCCATGAACACTGAAGCTTTCTTT	CASSLLAREAAMNTEAFF
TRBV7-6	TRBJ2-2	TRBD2	TGTGCCAGCAGCTTAGGGGGACTAGCGGGAGGGAGAGGTCCGGACACCGGGGAGCTGTTTTTT	CASSLGGLAGGRGPDTGELFF
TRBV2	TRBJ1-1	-	TGTGCCAGCAGTGTGGACAGTCACACTGAAGCTTTCTTT	CASSVDSHTEAFF
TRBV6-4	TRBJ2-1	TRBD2	TGTGCCAGCAGTGTTCAGCGGGGCTACAATGAGCAGTTCTTC	CASSVQRGYNEQFF
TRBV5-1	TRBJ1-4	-	TGCGCCAGCAGCCCGACTGCTGGAGTGGCTAATGAAAAACTGTTTTTT	CASSPTAGVANEKLFF
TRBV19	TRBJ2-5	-	TGTGCCAGTAGTATGTGGGGCGGAGAGACCCAGTACTTC	CASSMWGGETQYF
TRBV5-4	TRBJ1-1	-	TGTGCCAGCAGCCAGGGTGCCTTTGGCACTGAAGCTTTCTTT	CASSQGAFGTEAFF
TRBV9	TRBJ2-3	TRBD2	TGTGCCAGCAGCGTTAAAGGGAGGGCCACAGATACGCAGTATTTT	CASSVKGRATDTQYF
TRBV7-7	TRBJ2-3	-	TGTGCTAGCAGCCCGAGAGGCACAGATACGCAGTATTTT	CASSPRGTDTQYF
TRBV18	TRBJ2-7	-	TGTGCCAGCTCACCCACAGCCACGTACGAGCAGTACTTC	CASSPTATYEQYF
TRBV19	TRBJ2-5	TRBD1	TGTGCCAGTAGTACCGGACAGGGAAAAGAGACCCAGTACTTC	CASSTGQGKETQYF
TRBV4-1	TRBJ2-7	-	TGCGCCAGCAGCCAAGATAACACAGACTCCTACGAGCAGTACTTC	CASSQDNTDSYEQYF
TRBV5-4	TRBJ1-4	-	TGTGCCAGCAGCTTGGACAGTGCTGAAAAACTGTTTTTT	CASSLDSAEKLFF
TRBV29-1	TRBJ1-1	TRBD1	TGCAGCGTCTACCGGGACAGGGGCGCCAGCTTT	CSVYRDRGASF
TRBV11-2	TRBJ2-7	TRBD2	TGTGCCAGCAGCTTAGGCACTAGCGGCTACGAGCAGTACTTC	CASSLGTSGYEQYF
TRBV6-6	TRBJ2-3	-	TGTGCCAGCAGTTACGAGGGAGCTAGCACAGATACGCAGTATTTT	CASSYEGASTDTQYF
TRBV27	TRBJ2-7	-	TGTGCCAGCAGTTTAACACCAGGGCAATACGAGCAGTACTTC	CASSLTPGQYEQYF
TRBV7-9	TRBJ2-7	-	TGTGCCAGCAGCCCACTAGGAGCGGTAAGTTCCTACGAGCAGTACTTC	CASSPLGAVSSYEQYF
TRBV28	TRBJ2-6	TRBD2	TGTGCCAGCAGTTTAGAGGGAAAACTAGCGGGGCACTCTGGGGCCAACGTCCTGACTTTC	CASSLEGKLAGHSGANVLTF
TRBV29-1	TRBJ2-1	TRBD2	TGCAGCGTTGAGACTAGCGGGAGAAAGGAGCAGTTCTTC	CSVETSGRKEQFF
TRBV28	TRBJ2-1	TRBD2	TGTGCCAGCAAACTAGCGGGAGCTGGGCGTGAGCAGTTCTTC	CASKLAGAGREQFF
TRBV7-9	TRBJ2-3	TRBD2	TGTGCCAGCAGCTTAGCGACTAGCGGGAGTGGAGATACGCAGTATTTT	CASSLATSGSGDTQYF
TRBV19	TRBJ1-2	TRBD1	TGTGCCAGTAGTATTTGGGGACAGCTGGCTAGCTATGGCTACACCTTC	CASSIWGQLASYGYTF
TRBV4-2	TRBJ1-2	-	TGTGCCAGCAGCCAAGATACGGTCCCCTATGGCTACACCTTC	CASSQDTVPYGYTF
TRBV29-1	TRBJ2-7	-	TGCAGGGCCCTAGAGGGACTCCCTTTCTACGAGCAGTACTTC	CRALEGLPFYEQYF
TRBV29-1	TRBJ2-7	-	TGCACCGACTCCTCGCCTTACGAGCAGTACTTC	CTDSSPYEQYF
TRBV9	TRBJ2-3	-	TGTGCCAGCAGCGTAGTTTCCCTAGCGTTCCAGAGCACAGATACGCAGTATTTT	CASSVVSLAFQSTDTQYF
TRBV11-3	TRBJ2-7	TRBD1	TGTGCCAGCAGCCCCAAGACAGGGGGCATGGGACGTGAGCAGTACTTC	CASSPKTGGMGREQYF
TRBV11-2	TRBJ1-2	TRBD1	TGTGCCAGCAGCTTAGATCTCGAAGGGACAGTCTATGGCTACACCTTC	CASSLDLEGTVYGYTF
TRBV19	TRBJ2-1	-	TGTGCCAGCAGTCGCAATGAGCAGTTCTTC	CASSRNEQFF
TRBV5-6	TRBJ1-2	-	TGTGCCAGCACCCAGGGGAAGGATGGCTACACCTTC	CASTQGKDGYTF
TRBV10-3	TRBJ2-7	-	TGTGCCATCAGTGAGTCGGTCAGCGGCCATTACGAGCAGTACTTC	CAISESVSGHYEQYF
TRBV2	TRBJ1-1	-	TGTGCCAGCAGTGATACCAGGCAGAGCACTGAAGCTTTCTTT	CASSDTRQSTEAFF
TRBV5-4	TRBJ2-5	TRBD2	TGTGCCAGCAGCGGACTAGCGGGTGTACAAGAGACCCAGTACTTC	CASSGLAGVQETQYF
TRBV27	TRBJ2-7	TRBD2	TGTGCCAGCACTCCCGGTCAGAACAGGGGACTAGCGGGGAGCTCCTACGAGCAGTACTTC	CASTPGQNRGLAGSSYEQYF
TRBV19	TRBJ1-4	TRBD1	TGTGCCAGTAGCGACGGACAGGGTGCTGAAAAACTGTTTTTT	CASSDGQGAEKLFF
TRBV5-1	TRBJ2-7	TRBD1	TGCGCCAGCAGCTTGTTCGGGACAGGGGGCTACGAGCAGTACTTC	CASSLFGTGGYEQYF